The entry that follows covers one T cell receptor (beta chain) sequence. Its antigen is not known. The data are from a study of T-cell memory formation after mild COVID-19. Notes on the study in general: There was no confirmation that second-wave clones peaking on day 37 were SARS-CoV-2 specific.

MiXCR, applied by TCRdb to the 5' RACE reads, yields one record per CDR3 protein. The profile covers hundreds of thousands of distinct CDR3 sequences, with about a fifth appearing a single time and around 8.4% taken by the ten largest. In germline, CDR1 is SGHVS, CDR2 FNYEAQ. J was trimmed by 7 bases and V by 0 bases; bases with no gene match: 3. The CDR3 spans 13 residues. The sample comprised PBMCs or a T cell subset sorted from them (not recorded which). The source of this sequence is an adult woman who had mild COVID-19 (a few samples of this study predate the infection). Cell type and time point are not known. The chain recombines TRBV7-6 with TRBJ2-7; 7 bases agree with TRBD2. The CDR3 loop is CASSLARTSEQYF. CDR3 coding DNA: TGTGCCAGCAGCTTAGCCAGGACTAGTGAGCAGTACTTC.